The sample holds many counts of the clone carrying this T cell receptor (beta chain). Its target is not known. The data originate from a study of spatial heterogeneity in lung cancer. Study background: Alpha-chain detections were consistently fewer than beta-chain detections among the sequences.

As to time point: sample taken at primary tumor resection. From tumor, nontumor lung or frozen PBMC, whole RNA was taken unsorted for sequencing. Germline V gene lookup returns CDR1 MNHNY and CDR2 SVGAGI (reference sequence). The V end was cut by 2 bases, the J end by 7 bases, with 9 bases between. This CDR3 comprises 12 residues. Overall study results and limits: TCRs found ubiquitously expanded in tumor appeared in blood more at resection than at follow-up.

TCRdb redid the calling of the 5' RACE reads with MiXCR, one entry per CDR3 protein. The top ten clones hold less than 35% of a sample with tens of thousands of distinct CDR3 sequences, about 5.6% of them seen once. This TCR was sampled from a male donor with early-stage non-small cell lung cancer. Source: PBMCs, taken at surgery. The chain employs TRBV6-6 and TRBJ2-7, with D possibly TRBD1 on 5 matching bases. The CDR3 DNA follows: TGTGCCAGCAGTTACCAGGGCTGGGAGCAGTACTTC. It yields the protein CASSYQGWEQYF.